The clone carrying this T cell receptor beta chain was recorded a few times. Its antigen remains unidentified. The data were produced by immunoSEQ multiplex PCR, yet TCRdb's version contains in-frame clones alone and is incomplete. The repertoire consists of approximately 150,000 clones, with around 87% occurring once and the leading ten covering about 1.5%. CDR1 MDHEN and CDR2 SYDVKM come from the germline V gene. V was trimmed by 5 bases and J by 0 bases, leaving 17 bases between them. The CDR3 contains 17 residues. The data originate from a study of T cell responses to AZD1222 COVID-19 vaccine. Notes on the study in general: Spike-specific TCR repertoires showed rising breadth and depth after two AZD1222 doses. In a largely white British group with more females than males, clonal diversity was possibly underestimated.

The chain carries TRBV28 and TRBJ1-3; no clear D gene. The receptor was derived from an adult in good health. Here the sequenced sample was peripheral blood, taken on day 0 of AZD1222 vaccination. CDR3 sequence (DNA): TGTGCCAGCAGTCGGCAGACCTCCTTTTACTCTGGAAACACCATATATTTT. It yields the protein CASSRQTSFYSGNTIYF.